One and the same sample provided the 12 T cell receptor beta chains below, sequenced in a study of T cell responses to AZD1222 COVID-19 vaccine. The repertoire was sequenced with immunoSEQ multiplex PCR; TCRdb's copy has only in-frame clones and lacks some. The sample comprises 100,000 to 120,000 clones, less than 95% of which are singletons, and 2.9% rests with the top ten. Here the sequenced sample was peripheral blood, taken 28 days after the second AZD1222 dose. The source of these receptors is an adult who received the AZD1222 COVID-19 vaccine.

The chain links TRBV2 to TRBJ1-5, with D tentatively TRBD1 (6 bases). The CDR3 loop spans 14 amino acids. CDR1 and CDR2 from the germline V gene are SNHLY and FYNNEI. V was cut by 7 bases and J by 7 bases, with 17 bases left in between. The CDR3 nucleotides are TGTGCCAGCAAGGGGGTTGGGGAGTTCCAGCCCCAGCATTTT. This translates into CASKGVGEFQPQHF.

The CDR3 here is CASSPPTYTGKYGSRTDTQYF. The CDR3 nucleotides are TGTGCCAGCTCACCACCGACTTATACAGGGAAGTACGGTTCCCGCACAGATACGCAGTATTTT. J is TRBJ2-3 and V is TRBV18; TRBD1 might be the D (6 bases). The CDR3 spans 21 residues. Between the trimmed V and J ends, which lost 0 bases and 1 base, there was a span of 26 bases. Germline V gene lookup returns CDR1 KGHSH and CDR2 LQKENI.

The genes are TRBV11-2 and TRBJ2-1, with 7 positions matching TRBD1. Germline CDR1 reads SGHAT; CDR2 reads FQNNGV. After removal of 5 bases from V and 3 bases from J, the junction contained 10 bases not matched to a gene. This CDR3 spans 16 amino acids. The chain's CDR3 is CASSTPRQGGYNEQFF. The CDR3 DNA follows: TGTGCCAGCAGCACACCGAGACAGGGTGGCTACAATGAGCAGTTCTTC.

The chain carries TRBV27 and TRBJ2-1; D is unresolved. Germline V gene lookup returns CDR1 MNHEY and CDR2 SMNVEV (reference sequence). Trimming took 6 bases from V and 3 from J, leaving 9 bases between them. The CDR3 is made up of 13 amino acids. Here the CDR3 DNA reads TGTGCCAGCAGCGAGCTACTCTACAATGAGCAGTTCTTC. Amino acid sequence: CASSELLYNEQFF.

J is TRBJ1-2 and V is TRBV4-1; 7 positions agree with TRBD1. The CDR3 runs 16 residues. V shed 3 bases and J 3 bases; nucleotides not matched to a gene: 10. The germline gives CDR1 MGHRA, CDR2 YSYEKL. Here the CDR3 DNA reads TGCGCCAGCAGCCACAGGGGGTTGGAGTGGGACTATGGCTACACCTTC. It codes for CASSHRGLEWDYGYTF.

This rearrangement joins TRBV4-1 to TRBJ1-1; D is unresolved. The CDR3 sequence is 15 residues long. Germline V gene data show CDR1 as MGHRA and CDR2 as YSYEKL. The V end was cut by 1 base, the J end by 0 bases, with 9 bases between. CDR3 DNA: TGCGCCAGCAGCCAAGCCCTCGGAGTGAACACTGAAGCTTTCTTT. Translating it yields CASSQALGVNTEAFF.

The chain carries TRBV6-5 and TRBJ1-2; 7 nucleotides match TRBD1. The CDR3 extends over 15 amino acids. Germline V gene lookup returns CDR1 MNHEY and CDR2 SVGAGI. V lost 6 bases and J lost 2; bases outside the gene matches: 9. This chain's CDR3 is CASSPRQGLNYGYTF. The CDR3 nucleotides are TGTGCCAGCAGCCCCCGACAGGGCCTAAACTATGGCTACACCTTC.

The CDR3 DNA follows: TGTGCCAGCAGTCGTGTGCCCGGCCCAGATACGCAGTATTTT. Its translation: CASSRVPGPDTQYF. J is TRBJ2-3 and V is TRBV7-9; D call uncertain. The V gene lost 6 bases and the J gene lost 4 bases, with 14 bases spanning the gap. CDR1 is SEHNR and CDR2 is FQNEAQ in the germline V gene (reference sequence). CDR3 size: 14 residues.

The chain joins TRBV11-3 to TRBJ2-2, with TRBD2 matching 12 bases. The J segment lost 5 bases and the V segment lost 1 base, leaving 11 bases of the junction unmatched. This CDR3 comprises 19 residues. In germline, CDR1 is SGHNT, CDR2 YENEEA. CDR3: CASSLAPFLAGGPTGELFF. CDR3 coding DNA: TGTGCCAGCAGCTTAGCCCCCTTCCTAGCGGGGGGGCCAACCGGGGAGCTGTTTTTT. Complete variable domain (other parts from reference TRBV11-3 and TRBJ2-2): EAGVVQSPRYKIIEKKQPVAFWCNPISGHNTLYWYLQNLGQGPELLIRYENEEAVDDSQLPKDRFSAERLKGVDSTLKIQPAELGDSAVYLCASSLAPFLAGGPTGELFFGEGSRLTVL.

This sequence joins TRBV19 and TRBJ1-5; maybe TRBD1 (5 bases). This CDR3 is 13 amino acids long. Trimming stripped 4 bases from V and 4 bases from J, with 8 bases between. The V gene's germline CDR1 is LNHDA and CDR2 SQIVND (reference sequence). CDR3: CASSNRLNQPQHF. DNA of the CDR3: TGTGCCAGTAGTAACAGGTTAAATCAGCCCCAGCATTTT. Based on the CDR3 plus reference TRBV19 and TRBJ1-5, the full variable domain is DGGITQSPKYLFRKEGQNVTLSCEQNLNHDAMYWYRQDPGQGLRLIYYSQIVNDFQKGDIAEGYSVSREKKESFPLTVTSAQKNPTAFYLCASSNRLNQPQHFGDGTRLSIL.

The count of this clone is one. The genes are TRBV5-1 and TRBJ2-7, with D possibly being TRBD1 or TRBD2 (5 bases each). Germline V CDR1 and CDR2: SGHRS, YFSETQ. The CDR3 runs 14 residues. With 2 bases removed from V and 0 bases from J, the gap between germline ends came to 9 bases. CDR3 sequence reads: CASSFDSGSYEQYF. The CDR3 DNA follows: TGCGCCAGCAGCTTCGACAGCGGCTCCTACGAGCAGTACTTC.

This clone appeared once. This sequence joins TRBV4-1 and TRBJ2-7; 8 bases are shared with TRBD1. From germline, CDR1 is MGHRA and CDR2 YSYEKL. With V trimmed by 0 bases and J by 5 bases, 6 bases remained unmatched. CDR3 length: 15 residues. The CDR3, as DNA: TGCGCCAGCAGCCAAGATCGGCACAGGGGGGACGAGCAGTACTTC. Amino acids: CASSQDRHRGDEQYF.